Described below is a single TCR beta chain sequence and its context. V was cut by 2 bases and J by 0 bases, with 2 bases left in between. CDR3 length: 13 residues. This entry belongs to a study of blood T cell repertoires in COVID-19. The wider study: In each case, the material was cDNA or gDNA derived from T cells, B-cell-depleted T cells, or PBMCs.

In the source study's methods: Estimation of nucleated cell counts relied on the amplification of reference gene primers. Method: immunoSEQ multiplex PCR; TCRdb's copy keeps in-frame clones and lacks some. V and J calls and clone size are given by that table; D and trimming were obtained from the DNA. The data contain about 200,000 clones, 70% to 90% of them singletons. This sequence was found in a man younger than 30 with active or convalescent COVID-19. Material: peripheral blood. The V and J genes are TRBV12-3 or TRBV12-4 and TRBJ1-5, with D unclear. The CDR3 reads CASSLYSNQPQHF. DNA for the CDR3: TGTGCCAGCAGTTTATATAGCAATCAGCCCCAGCATTTT.